The source of this T cell receptor beta chain is a study of T cell responses to AZD1222 COVID-19 vaccine. Study-wide findings and caveats: Among vaccine-associated CD4 TCRs, coverage spanned spike, with dominance at 160-218 and 743-854. A mostly white British donor set with more females was recruited, and clonal diversity was possibly underestimated.

Points on this clone: The antigen remains unidentified.

Clones were read by immunoSEQ multiplex PCR, and TCRdb kept only the in-frame ones, dropping some. The repertoire holds about 92,000 clones, about 91% seen once, with about a tenth in the top ten. The germline V gene has CDR1 ENHRY and CDR2 SYGVKD. V was trimmed by 2 bases and J by 9 bases, leaving 8 bases between them. The CDR3 runs to 12 residues. The sequence derives from an adult in good health. The rearrangement joins TRBV10-3 to TRBJ2-1; the D gene is possibly TRBD2 (6 bases). The sequences come from peripheral blood, collected on day 0 of MenACWY control vaccination. CDR3 region: CAISEGGTEQFF. In DNA form, the CDR3 reads TGTGCCATCAGTGAGGGGGGGACTGAGCAGTTCTTC.